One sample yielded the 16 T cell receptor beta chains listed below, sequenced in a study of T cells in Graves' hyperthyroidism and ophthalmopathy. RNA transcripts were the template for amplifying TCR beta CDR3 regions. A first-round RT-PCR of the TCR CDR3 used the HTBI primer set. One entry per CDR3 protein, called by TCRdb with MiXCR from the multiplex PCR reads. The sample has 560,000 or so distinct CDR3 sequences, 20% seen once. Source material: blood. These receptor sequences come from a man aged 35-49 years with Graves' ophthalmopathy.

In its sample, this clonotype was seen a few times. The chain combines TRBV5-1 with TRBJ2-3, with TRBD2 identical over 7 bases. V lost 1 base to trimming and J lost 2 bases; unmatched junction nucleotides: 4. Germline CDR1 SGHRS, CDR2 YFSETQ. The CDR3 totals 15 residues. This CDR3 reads CASSLSGTTTDTQYF. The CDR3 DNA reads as TGCGCCAGCAGCTTGTCCGGGACTACCACAGATACGCAGTATTTT.

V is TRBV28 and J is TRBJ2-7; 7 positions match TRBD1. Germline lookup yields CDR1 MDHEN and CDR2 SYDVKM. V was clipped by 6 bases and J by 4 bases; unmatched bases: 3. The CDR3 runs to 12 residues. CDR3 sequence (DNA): TGTGCCAGCAGAGTCAGGGGGTACGAGCAGTACTTC. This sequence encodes CASRVRGYEQYF.

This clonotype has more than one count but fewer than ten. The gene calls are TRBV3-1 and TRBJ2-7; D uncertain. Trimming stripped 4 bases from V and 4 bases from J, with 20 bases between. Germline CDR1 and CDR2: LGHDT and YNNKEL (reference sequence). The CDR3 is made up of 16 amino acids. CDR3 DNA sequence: TGTGCCAGCAGCCCGCTCGGTGTGGGGATAGGATACGAGCAGTACTTC. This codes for CASSPLGVGIGYEQYF.

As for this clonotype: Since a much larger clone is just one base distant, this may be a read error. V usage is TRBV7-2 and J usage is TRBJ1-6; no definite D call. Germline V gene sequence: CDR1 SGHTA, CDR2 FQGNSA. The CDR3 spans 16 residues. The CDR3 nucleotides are TGTGCCAGCAGCTTAGATAGGAGCTCCTATAATTCACCCCCCCACTTT. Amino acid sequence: CASSLDRSSYNSPPHF.

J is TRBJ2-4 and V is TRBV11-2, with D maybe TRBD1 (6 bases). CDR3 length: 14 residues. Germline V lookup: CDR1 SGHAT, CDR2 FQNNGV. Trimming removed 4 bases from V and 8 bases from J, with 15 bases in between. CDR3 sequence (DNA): TGTGCCAGCAGCTCCGGGACATTATATGACATTCAGTACTTC. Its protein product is CASSSGTLYDIQYF.

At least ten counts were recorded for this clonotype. CDR3 sequence reads: CASSLRQLAGVHNEQFF. CDR3 coding DNA: TGTGCCAGCAGCCTCCGTCAACTAGCGGGAGTCCACAATGAGCAGTTCTTC. The chain combines TRBV7-2 with TRBJ2-1; TRBD2 aligns across 11 bases. The CDR3 covers 17 residues. J lost 5 bases, V lost 5 bases, and 11 bases had no gene match. Germline V CDR1 and CDR2: SGHTA, FQGNSA.

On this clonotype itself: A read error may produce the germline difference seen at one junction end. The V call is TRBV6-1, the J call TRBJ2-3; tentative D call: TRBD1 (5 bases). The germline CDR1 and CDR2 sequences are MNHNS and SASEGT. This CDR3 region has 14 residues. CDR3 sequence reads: CAGREGLLTDTQYF. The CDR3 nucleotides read TGTGCCGGCAGGGAAGGTCTGCTCACAGATACGCAGTATTTT.

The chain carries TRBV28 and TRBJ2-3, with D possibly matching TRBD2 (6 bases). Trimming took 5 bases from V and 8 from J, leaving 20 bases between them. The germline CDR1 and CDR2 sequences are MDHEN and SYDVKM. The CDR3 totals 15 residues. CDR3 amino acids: CASSVNSGGLGTQYF. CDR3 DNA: TGTGCCAGCAGTGTCAATTCTGGAGGGCTAGGTACGCAGTATTTT.

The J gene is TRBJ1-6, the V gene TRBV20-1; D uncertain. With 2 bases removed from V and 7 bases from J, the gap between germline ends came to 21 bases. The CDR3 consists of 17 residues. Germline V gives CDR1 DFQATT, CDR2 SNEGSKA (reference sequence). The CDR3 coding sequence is TGCAGTGCTAGACCCACCTCCGACTCGCCTGAAAATTCACCCCTCCACTTT. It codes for CSARPTSDSPENSPLHF.

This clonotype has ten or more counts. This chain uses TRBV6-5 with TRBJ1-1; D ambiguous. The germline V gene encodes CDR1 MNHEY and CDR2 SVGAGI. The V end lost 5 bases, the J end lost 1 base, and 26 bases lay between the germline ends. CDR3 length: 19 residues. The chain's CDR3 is CASSNYFSLPLTENTEAFF. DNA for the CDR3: TGTGCCAGCAGTAACTATTTTTCCCTCCCACTGACTGAGAACACTGAAGCTTTCTTT.

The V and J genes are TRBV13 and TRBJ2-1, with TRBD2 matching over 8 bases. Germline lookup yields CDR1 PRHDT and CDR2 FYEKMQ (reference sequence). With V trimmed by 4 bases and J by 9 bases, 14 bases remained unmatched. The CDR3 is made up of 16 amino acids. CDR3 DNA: TGTGCCAGCAGCTCAAGAGGGAGCGGGAGCAGCGGTGAGCAGTTCTTC. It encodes CASSSRGSGSSGEQFF.

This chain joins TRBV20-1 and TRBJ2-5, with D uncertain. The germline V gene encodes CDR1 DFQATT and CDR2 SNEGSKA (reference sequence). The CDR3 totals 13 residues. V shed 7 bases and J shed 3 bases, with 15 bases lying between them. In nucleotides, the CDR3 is TGCAGTGTTTTCTCCCAGGCTAAAGAGACCCAGTACTTC. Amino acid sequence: CSVFSQAKETQYF.

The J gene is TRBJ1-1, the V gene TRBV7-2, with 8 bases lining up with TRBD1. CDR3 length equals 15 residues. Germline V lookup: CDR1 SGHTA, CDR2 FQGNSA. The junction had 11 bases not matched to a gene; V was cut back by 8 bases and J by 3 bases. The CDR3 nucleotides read TGTGCCAGCCGAGGAGGCCCGACAGGGGACACTGAAGCTTTCTTT. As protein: CASRGGPTGDTEAFF.

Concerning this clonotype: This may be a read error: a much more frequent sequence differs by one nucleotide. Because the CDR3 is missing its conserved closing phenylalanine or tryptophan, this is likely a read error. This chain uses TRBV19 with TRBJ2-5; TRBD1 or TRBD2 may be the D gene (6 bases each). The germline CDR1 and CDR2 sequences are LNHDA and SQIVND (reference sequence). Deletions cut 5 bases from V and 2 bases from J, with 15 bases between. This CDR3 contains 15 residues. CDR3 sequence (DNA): TGTGCCAGTAGTCTGGAGAGGGGGAGGCAAGAGACCCAGTACCTC. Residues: CASSLERGRQETQYL.

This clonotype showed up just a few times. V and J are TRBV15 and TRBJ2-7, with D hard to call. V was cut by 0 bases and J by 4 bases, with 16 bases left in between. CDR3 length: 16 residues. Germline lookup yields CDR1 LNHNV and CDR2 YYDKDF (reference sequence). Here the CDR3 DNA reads TGTGCCACCAGCAGAGATCTCCCAGGCAGCTCTTACGAGCAGTACTTC. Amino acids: CATSRDLPGSSYEQYF. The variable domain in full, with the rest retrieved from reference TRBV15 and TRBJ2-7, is DAMVIQNPRYQVTQFGKPVTLSCSQTLNHNVMYWYQQKSSQAPKLLFHYYDKDFNNEADTPDNFQSRRPNTSFCFLDIRSPGLGDTAMYLCATSRDLPGSSYEQYFGPGTRLTVT.

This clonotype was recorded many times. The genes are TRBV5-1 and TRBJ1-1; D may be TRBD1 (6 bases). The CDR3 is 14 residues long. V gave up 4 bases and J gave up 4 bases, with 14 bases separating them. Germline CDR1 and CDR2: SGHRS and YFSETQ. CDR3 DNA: TGCGCCAGCAGCGAAAGGGGGGACGGCACTGAAGCTTTCTTT. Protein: CASSERGDGTEAFF.